The 25 T cell receptor beta chains below were found in one sample sequenced in a study of shared clonotypes between healthy human individuals. Measured with immunoSEQ multiplex PCR; TCRdb has only the in-frame clones, and not every one. Of about 490,000 clones in the sample, around four fifths were seen once. Sequencing was carried out using PBMCs. These receptors all stem from a woman aged 40 to 49 in good health. Some clones in this sample may be carry-over from other donors' samples.

The chain joins TRBV27 to TRBJ2-7; 10 nucleotides match TRBD2. Trimming at V came to 5 bases and at J to 0 bases, leaving 4 bases not matched to a gene. The CDR3 spans 15 residues. Germline-derived CDR1 and CDR2 are MNHEY and SMNVEV (reference sequence). The chain's CDR3 is CASSLSGRVSYEQYF. The CDR3 nucleotides read TGTGCCAGCAGTCTAAGCGGGAGGGTCTCCTACGAGCAGTACTTC.

This sequence joins TRBV6-6 and TRBJ2-7; no firm D call. The CDR3 has 13 residues. Germline-derived CDR1 and CDR2 are MNHNY and SVGAGI (reference sequence). Trimming pared 5 bases from V and 6 bases from J, leaving 14 bases between. The CDR3: CASSPDPSGEQYF. CDR3 bases: TGTGCCAGCAGTCCGGACCCCTCCGGCGAGCAGTACTTC.

In DNA form, the CDR3 reads TGTGCCAGCAGCTTAGATCGAGAAAACAATGAGCAGTTCTTC. It specifies CASSLDRENNEQFF. This sequence joins TRBV11-2 and TRBJ2-1, with D hard to call. The CDR3 runs 14 residues. The V gene lost 0 bases and the J gene lost 5 bases, with 8 bases spanning the gap. Germline V gene data show CDR1 as SGHAT and CDR2 as FQNNGV.

The V gene is TRBV7-3, the J gene TRBJ1-2; TRBD1 agrees at 10 bases. The V gene's germline CDR1 is SGHTA and CDR2 FQGTGA. V shed 5 bases, J shed 5 bases, and the junction held 5 bases outside the gene matches. This CDR3 spans 14 amino acids. The CDR3 DNA is TGTGCCAGCAGCCAGACAGGGGGCGCGTATGGCTACACCTTC. It encodes CASSQTGGAYGYTF.

Remarks on this clone: Other DNA sequences in this specimen translate into the identical CDR3. The chain carries TRBV11-2 and TRBJ2-3; D tentatively fits TRBD1 or TRBD2 (5 bases each). The CDR3 loop spans 15 amino acids. V was cut by 0 bases and J by 0 bases, with 7 bases left in between. Germline V lookup: CDR1 SGHAT, CDR2 FQNNGV. The CDR3 spells CASSLDGGSTDTQYF. For the CDR3, the DNA is TGTGCCAGCAGCTTAGATGGGGGTAGCACAGATACGCAGTATTTT.

The chain combines TRBV4-1 with TRBJ1-2; 7 bases match TRBD1. This CDR3 has 16 residues. Per the germline V gene, CDR1 is MGHRA and CDR2 is YSYEKL. V lost 1 base, J lost 4 bases, and 9 bases stayed unmatched. This chain's CDR3 is CASSQAAQGLGYGYTF. CDR3 in DNA: TGCGCCAGCAGCCAAGCGGCACAGGGGCTGGGCTATGGCTACACCTTC.

This clone was seen only a few times. This rearrangement joins TRBV29-1 to TRBJ2-1, with 9 bases matching TRBD2. The trim removed 4 bases at V and 11 bases at J, leaving 12 bases unmatched. The CDR3 runs to 14 residues. The germline CDR1 and CDR2 sequences are SQVTM and ANQGSEA. CDR3 bases: TGCAGCGTTGTTTTTAGCGGGAGAGCTAACAAGCAGTTCTTC. Protein product: CSVVFSGRANKQFF.

The chain links TRBV25-1 to TRBJ2-7; D possibly corresponds to TRBD1 (7 bases). The V end was cut by 7 bases, the J end by 4 bases, with 17 bases between. Germline V gives CDR1 MGHDK, CDR2 SYGVNS. The CDR3 contains 14 residues. The CDR3 loop reads CASTPGGWSYEQYF. CDR3 bases: TGTGCCAGCACCCCAGGGGGGTGGTCATACGAGCAGTACTTC.

The V call is TRBV19, the J call TRBJ1-2; TRBD1 agrees at 7 bases. V gave up 7 bases and J gave up 0 bases; unmatched junction bases: 5. CDR3 length equals 14 residues. Germline V gives CDR1 LNHDA, CDR2 SQIVND (reference sequence). CDR3 nucleotide sequence: TGTGCCAGTAAGGTGCAGGGGGCTAACTATGGCTACACCTTC. It codes for CASKVQGANYGYTF.

This chain uses TRBV6-6 with TRBJ2-7; D might be TRBD2 (5 bases). From germline, CDR1 is MNHNY and CDR2 SVGAGI (reference sequence). The CDR3 consists of 13 residues. Trimming left V 4 bases short and J 7 bases short, with 14 bases between. The CDR3 protein is CASSLGLAWEQYF. The CDR3 DNA follows: TGTGCCAGCAGTTTAGGGCTAGCATGGGAGCAGTACTTC.

CDR3 in amino acids: CASSPDSSWAGYTF. DNA of the CDR3: TGTGCCAGCAGTCCCGACTCCAGTTGGGCGGGCTACACCTTC. This chain connects TRBV6-6 to TRBJ1-2; D unclear. The V end was cut by 5 bases, the J end by 8 bases, with 18 bases between. This CDR3 spans 14 amino acids. Per germline, CDR1 MNHNY and CDR2 SVGAGI (reference sequence).

J is TRBJ2-1 and V is TRBV28; D possibly uses TRBD1 or TRBD2 (5 bases each). V lost 5 bases to trimming and J lost 6 bases, with 14 bases between them. Germline CDR1 reads MDHEN; CDR2 reads SYDVKM. The CDR3 totals 14 residues. The CDR3 is CASSTAGTVNEQFF. The CDR3 DNA reads TGTGCCAGCAGTACCGCCGGGACGGTCAATGAGCAGTTCTTC.

This clone was seen a single time. The rearrangement uses TRBV27 and TRBJ2-1; D is possibly TRBD1 or TRBD2 (5 bases each). This CDR3 spans 16 amino acids. V lost 3 bases and J lost 3, with 15 bases in between. The germline gives CDR1 MNHEY, CDR2 SMNVEV (reference sequence). This CDR3 is CASSFTGRANYNEQFF. Written as DNA, the CDR3 is TGTGCCAGCAGTTTCACGGGGCGGGCGAACTACAATGAGCAGTTCTTC.

To note about this clone: One end of the junction is discordant with germline, which a read error may explain. The genes are TRBV6-1 and TRBJ2-5; 7 nucleotides match TRBD2. Germline CDR1 reads MNHNS; CDR2 reads SASEGT. This CDR3 has 13 residues. The CDR3 loop is CASREAGQETQYF. As DNA, the CDR3 is TGTGCCAGCAGAGAAGCGGGACAAGAGACCCAGTACTTC.

This clone came up once. The chain combines TRBV6-1 with TRBJ2-2; D gene uncertain. Trimming cost V 6 bases and J 4 bases, with 15 bases left between them. Germline values: CDR1 MNHNS, CDR2 SASEGT. This CDR3 has 15 amino acids. In nucleotides, the CDR3 is TGTGCCAGCAGGGGAATGGTCGGCGGCACCGGGGAGCTGTTTTTT. It yields the protein CASRGMVGGTGELFF.

The V call is TRBV7-2, the J call TRBJ2-1; TRBD2 matches at 12 bases. CDR1 and CDR2 (germline): SGHTA, FQGNSA. The CDR3 sequence is 16 residues long. The J segment lost 6 bases and the V segment lost 3 bases, leaving 6 bases of the junction unmatched. CDR3: CASSFLLAGGGNEQFF. The CDR3 DNA is TGTGCCAGCAGCTTCTTACTAGCGGGAGGCGGCAATGAGCAGTTCTTC.

V and J are TRBV6-6 and TRBJ2-7; tentatively, D is TRBD2 (5 bases). V was cut by 6 bases and J by 5 bases, with 14 bases left in between. The germline CDR1 and CDR2 sequences are MNHNY and SVGAGI (reference sequence). The CDR3 is made up of 13 amino acids. The CDR3 nucleotides read TGTGCCAGCAGGCACGTCGGGGTTGACGAGCAGTACTTC. Translating it yields CASRHVGVDEQYF.

This chain joins TRBV11-1 and TRBJ1-2; 8 bases match TRBD1. CDR1 is SGHAT and CDR2 is FQDESV in the germline V gene (reference sequence). The V gene end was trimmed by 4 bases and the J gene end by 1 base; junction bases not matched to a gene: 8. The CDR3 totals 16 residues. The CDR3 DNA follows: TGTGCCAGCAGCTACTTGGGACAGGAAAATAACTATGGCTACACCTTC. This translates into CASSYLGQENNYGYTF.

The V call is TRBV28, the J call TRBJ2-5, with TRBD2 matching 14 bases. The CDR3 consists of 18 residues. Germline CDR1 is MDHEN and CDR2 is SYDVKM. With V trimmed by 3 bases and J by 5 bases, 11 bases remained unmatched. The CDR3 region has the DNA TGTGCCAGCAGTTTCGGACTAGCGGGAGGATCGGGATGGGAGACCCAGTACTTC. It specifies CASSFGLAGGSGWETQYF.

This rearrangement joins TRBV28 to TRBJ2-7; no clear D. Germline-derived CDR1 and CDR2 are MDHEN and SYDVKM. The CDR3 is 14 amino acids. V was trimmed by 4 bases and J by 7 bases, leaving 17 bases between them. CDR3 sequence: CASSWAGFPWEQYF. In nucleotides, the CDR3 is TGTGCCAGCAGTTGGGCCGGGTTTCCCTGGGAGCAGTACTTC.

As concerns this clone: This likely traces to a read error, being one base from a far larger clone. The chain couples TRBV30 to TRBJ2-5, with D maybe TRBD2 (6 bases). Germline CDR1 and CDR2: GTSNPN and SVGIG (reference sequence). The CDR3 covers 18 residues. V was cut by 5 bases and J by 4 bases, with 29 bases left in between. The CDR3 is CAWGLSSRRAWWRETQYF. CDR3 coding DNA: TGTGCCTGGGGCCTATCTAGCAGGAGGGCCTGGTGGAGAGAGACCCAGTACTTC.

The CDR3: CASSALASRGTEAFF. The CDR3 bases are TGTGCCAGCAGTGCCCTGGCGTCTCGGGGCACTGAAGCTTTCTTT. The chain is built from TRBV25-1 and TRBJ1-1; D is unclear. V dropped 4 bases and J dropped 4 bases, with 16 bases sitting between them. CDR1 is MGHDK, CDR2 SYGVNS, per germline. The CDR3 length is 15 residues.

CDR3 region: CAWRHFRRGEGNTIYF. DNA for the CDR3: TGTGCCTGGAGACACTTCCGCAGGGGCGAGGGAAACACCATATATTTT. This sequence joins TRBV30 and TRBJ1-3; TRBD1 is a possible D gene (6 bases). Germline CDR1 and CDR2: GTSNPN and SVGIG (reference sequence). V was pared by 3 bases and J by 4 bases, with 19 bases between. This CDR3 is 16 amino acids long.

Remarks on this clone: Given a much more abundant clone one base away, this may be a read error. V gene TRBV30 combines with J gene TRBJ2-1, with TRBD2 matching 8 bases. The CDR3 is 13 residues long. The germline gives CDR1 GTSNPN, CDR2 SVGIG (reference sequence). Trimming removed 8 bases from V and 9 bases from J; junction bases left unmatched: 12. CDR3 residues: CAREKRESGEQFF. The CDR3 DNA reads TGTGCCAGGGAGAAGCGGGAGAGCGGTGAGCAGTTCTTC.

Details on this clone: Other DNA sequences of this sample code for an identical CDR3. This chain joins TRBV29-1 and TRBJ2-7; D ambiguous. The V and J ends lost 0 bases and 2 bases respectively, with 8 bases between them. Germline V gives CDR1 SQVTM, CDR2 ANQGSEA. This CDR3 is 13 amino acids long. The CDR3 DNA reads as TGCAGCGTTGAAGATGAAGGAACCTACGAGCAGTACTTC. Its translation is CSVEDEGTYEQYF.